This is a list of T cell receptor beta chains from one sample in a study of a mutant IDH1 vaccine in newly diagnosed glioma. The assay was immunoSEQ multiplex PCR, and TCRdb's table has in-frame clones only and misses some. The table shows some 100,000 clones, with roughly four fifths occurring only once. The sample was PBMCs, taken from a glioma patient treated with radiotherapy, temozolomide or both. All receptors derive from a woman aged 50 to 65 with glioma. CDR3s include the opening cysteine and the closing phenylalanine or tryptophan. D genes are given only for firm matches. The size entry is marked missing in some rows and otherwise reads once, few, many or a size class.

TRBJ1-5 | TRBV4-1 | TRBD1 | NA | TGCGCCAGCAGCCAATTGGGCCAGGGGGATCAGCCCCAGCATTTT | CASSQLGQGDQPQHF
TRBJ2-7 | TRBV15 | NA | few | TGTGCCACCAGCCCCCCCTCCTACGAGCAGTACTTC | CATSPPSYEQYF
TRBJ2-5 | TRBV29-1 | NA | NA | TGCAGCGCTGGCCGACAGAAAGAGACCCAGTACTTC | CSAGRQKETQYF
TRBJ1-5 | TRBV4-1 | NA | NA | TGCGCCAGCAGCCAAAGGATCGGGGATGGGGGCAATCAGCCCCAGCATTTT | CASSQRIGDGGNQPQHF
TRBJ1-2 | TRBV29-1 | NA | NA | TGCAGCGTTGAAGTCGGGACGGAGCCCTACTATGGCTACACCTTC | CSVEVGTEPYYGYTF
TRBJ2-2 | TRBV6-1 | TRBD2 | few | TGTGCCAGCAGTGAACTAGCGGGGGAGGACACCGGGGAGCTGTTTTTT | CASSELAGEDTGELFF
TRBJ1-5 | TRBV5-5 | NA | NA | TGTGCCAGCAGTTCCGGTGGACGGGACATCAATCAGCCCCAGCATTTT | CASSSGGRDINQPQHF
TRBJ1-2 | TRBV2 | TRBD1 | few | TGTGCCAGCAGTGAGCAGGGGGAGAGTGGCTACACCTTC | CASSEQGESGYTF
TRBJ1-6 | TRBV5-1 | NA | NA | TGCGCCAGCAGCTCGGGACACGACTATAATTCACCCCTCCACTTT | CASSSGHDYNSPLHF
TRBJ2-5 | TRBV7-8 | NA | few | TGTGCCAGCCTCCTTTGGGGTGGGACCCAGTACTTC | CASLLWGGTQYF
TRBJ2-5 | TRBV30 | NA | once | TGTGCCTGGAGTCCTGCAGGGGAAGAGACCCAGTACTTC | CAWSPAGEETQYF
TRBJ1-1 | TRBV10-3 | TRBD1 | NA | TGTGCCATGGGACAGGGGGCTTCTTCCACTGAAGCTTTCTTT | CAMGQGASSTEAFF
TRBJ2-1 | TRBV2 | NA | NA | TGTGCCAGCAGTGAATACAATGAGCAGTTCTTC | CASSEYNEQFF
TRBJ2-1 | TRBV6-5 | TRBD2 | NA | TGTGCCAGCAGTCCTTTAGGCGGGACTAGCGATGAGCAGTTCTTC | CASSPLGGTSDEQFF
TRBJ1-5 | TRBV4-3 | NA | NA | TGCGCCAGCAGCTTCCGAAAACAGCCCCAGCATTTT | CASSFRKQPQHF
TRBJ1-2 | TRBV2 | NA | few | TGTGCCAGCGGGGGATTTAATGGCTACACCTTC | CASGGFNGYTF
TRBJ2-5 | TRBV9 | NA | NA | TGTGCCAGCAGCGTAGCTACAGAGGAGACCCAGTACTTC | CASSVATEETQYF
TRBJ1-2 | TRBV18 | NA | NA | TGTGCCAGCTCACCACAATACCAGGGGTATGGCTACACCTTC | CASSPQYQGYGYTF
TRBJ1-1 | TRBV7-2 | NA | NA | TGTGCCAGCAGCGAACAGGTCTTCCCGGAAGCTTTCTTT | CASSEQVFPEAFF
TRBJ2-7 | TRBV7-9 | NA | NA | TGTGCCAGCAGCGGTGCGGACGAGCAGTACTTC | CASSGADEQYF
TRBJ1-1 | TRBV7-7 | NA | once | TGTGCCAGCAGCCCACAGGGATACTACACTGAAGCTTTCTTT | CASSPQGYYTEAFF
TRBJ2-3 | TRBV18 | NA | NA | TGTGCCAGCTCACCTGACAGCTTAGATACGCAGTATTTT | CASSPDSLDTQYF
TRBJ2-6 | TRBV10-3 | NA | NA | TGTGCCATCAGGGGAGCTGGCTCTGGGGCCAACGTCCTGACTTTC | CAIRGAGSGANVLTF
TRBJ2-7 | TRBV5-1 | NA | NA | TGCGCCAGCAGCCTTGGATACAGCTACGAGCAGTACTTC | CASSLGYSYEQYF
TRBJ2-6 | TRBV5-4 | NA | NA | TGTGCCAGCAGCTTGGGGGGGCGGTCTGGGGCCAACGTCCTGACTTTC | CASSLGGRSGANVLTF
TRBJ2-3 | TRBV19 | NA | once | TGTGCCAGTAGCTTATCACCCAGGCGGGGCACAGATACGCAGTATTTT | CASSLSPRRGTDTQYF
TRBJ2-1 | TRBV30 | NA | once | TGTGCCTGGAGCACCGAACAGGTCCAAGGTGAGCAGTTCTTC | CAWSTEQVQGEQFF
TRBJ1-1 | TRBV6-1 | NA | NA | TGTGCCAGCAGTGAAGGAGGGTCAGACACTGAAGCTTTCTTT | CASSEGGSDTEAFF
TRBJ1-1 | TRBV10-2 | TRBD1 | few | TGCGCCAGCACCCTTACAGGGGGCAACACTGAAGCTTTCTTT | CASTLTGGNTEAFF
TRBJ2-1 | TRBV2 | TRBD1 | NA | TGTGCCAGCATGATGGGACAGGGATCGGAGCAGTTCTTC | CASMMGQGSEQFF
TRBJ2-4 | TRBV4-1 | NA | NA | TGCGCCAGCAGCCAAGACCCCAGAGACATTCAGTACTTC | CASSQDPRDIQYF
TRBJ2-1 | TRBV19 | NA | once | TGTGCCAGTTCGGGATACGCGTACAATGAGCAGTTCTTC | CASSGYAYNEQFF
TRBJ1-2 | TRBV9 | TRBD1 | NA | TGTGCCAGCAGCGTAGGGACAGGGGGCGCCAAGGACTATGGCTACACCTTC | CASSVGTGGAKDYGYTF
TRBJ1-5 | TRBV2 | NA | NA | TGTGCCAGCAGTGTGGGGGTTTATAGCAATCAGCCCCAGCATTTT | CASSVGVYSNQPQHF
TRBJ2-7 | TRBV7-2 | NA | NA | TGTGCCAGCAGCTTAGCGGTGAACAATTTGAACGAGCAGTACTTC | CASSLAVNNLNEQYF
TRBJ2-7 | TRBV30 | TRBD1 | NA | TGTGCCTGGAGGCGGGACAGGGGCTCCGAGCAGTACTTC | CAWRRDRGSEQYF
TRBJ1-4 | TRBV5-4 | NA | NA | TGTGCCAGCAGCCCAGGACGGGTTAATGAAAAACTGTTTTTT | CASSPGRVNEKLFF
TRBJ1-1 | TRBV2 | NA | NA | TGTGCCAGCAGCCTAAGCCGAAGAGCTTTCTTT | CASSLSRRAFF
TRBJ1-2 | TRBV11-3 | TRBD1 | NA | TGTGCCAGCAGGGGACAGACTCCTAGGGATGGCTACACCTTC | CASRGQTPRDGYTF